Below are 25 T cell receptor beta chains sequenced from a single sample in a study of blood T cells in healthy people across ages. Sample-barcoded 5' priming and a J-beta primer mix drove a second PCR of roughly 6 to 12 cycles. TCRdb analysed the 5' RACE reads with MiXCR anew, one entry per CDR3 protein. The profile covers 700,000 to 1,000,000 distinct CDR3 sequences, with under 45% appearing a single time and about 21% taken by the ten largest. Sequencing was carried out using blood. Source of these receptors: a man in his sixties in good health.

This clonotype came up once. Relative to the germline gene, one junction end is altered; a read error may explain this. The rearrangement links TRBV12-3 or TRBV12-4 to TRBJ2-5; the D gene is possibly TRBD2 (6 bases). Gene TRBJ2-4 matches the end of the DNA better, so the J call may be wrong. This CDR3 has 14 amino acids. The DNA of the CDR3 is TGTGTCAGCAGTCCGCGGGACGGCAAAAACATTCAGTACTTC. Its protein product is CVSSPRDGKNIQYF.

This clonotype was recorded many times. The chain combines TRBV6-6 with TRBJ2-1, with 9 bases lining up with TRBD2. V shed 6 bases, J shed 9 bases, and the junction held 3 bases outside the gene matches. The CDR3 spans 12 residues. Germline CDR1 is MNHNY and CDR2 is SVGAGI (reference sequence). The DNA for the CDR3 is TGTGCCAGCAGCCATAGCGGGGGTGAGCAGTTCTTC. This gives the protein CASSHSGGEQFF.

This clonotype was observed a few times. This chain joins TRBV27 and TRBJ2-7; D unclear. CDR3 size: 14 residues. The V end lost 5 bases, the J end lost 5 bases, and 16 bases lay between the germline ends. Germline V CDR1 and CDR2: MNHEY, SMNVEV (reference sequence). The DNA of the CDR3 is TGTGCCAGCAGTAGTGTGTTAGCAGGCAACGAGCAGTACTTC. Translating it yields CASSSVLAGNEQYF.

The V and J genes are TRBV9 and TRBJ2-1; D possibly matches TRBD1 or TRBD2 (5 bases each). Trimming left V 3 bases short and J 5 bases short, with 15 bases between. The CDR3 extends over 15 amino acids. CDR1 is SGDLS, CDR2 YYNGEE, per germline. In DNA form, the CDR3 reads TGTGCCAGCAGCGACCGGGACCGAAGTCACAATGAGCAGTTCTTC. Encoded protein: CASSDRDRSHNEQFF.

The rearrangement uses TRBV7-2 and TRBJ2-7, with D hard to call. The J call may be wrong; the DNA end is better matched by TRBJ2-4. This CDR3 has 15 amino acids. Germline V CDR1 and CDR2: SGHTA, FQGNSA. The CDR3 DNA sequence: TGTGCCAGCAGCCCAGCCAATGATTGGCTCATCATTCAGTACTTC. Its protein product is CASSPANDWLIIQYF.

This chain links TRBV6-2 or TRBV6-3 with TRBJ1-1, with 7 bases lining up with TRBD1. The CDR3 has 16 residues. CDR1 MNHEY and CDR2 SVGEGT come from the germline V gene. The J segment lost 5 bases and the V segment lost 3 bases, leaving 12 bases of the junction unmatched. The CDR3 loop reads CASSYRSGGILTEAFF. The CDR3, as DNA: TGTGCCAGCAGTTATCGGTCAGGGGGAATTCTAACTGAAGCTTTCTTT.

This chain links TRBV28 with TRBJ2-2, with D tentatively TRBD1 or TRBD2 (5 bases each). Trimming took 6 bases from V and 4 from J, leaving 18 bases between them. This CDR3 contains 16 residues. CDR1 is MDHEN, CDR2 SYDVKM, per germline. The CDR3 protein is CASRKPGTLSTGELFF. The CDR3 nucleotides are TGTGCCAGCAGAAAGCCCGGGACCCTATCCACCGGGGAGCTGTTTTTT.

V is TRBV21-1 and J is TRBJ1-2. TRBV21-1 is listed as a pseudogene. The CDR3 totals 15 residues. The CDR3 protein is CASSKDGELNYGYTF. Here the CDR3 DNA reads TGTGCCAGCAGCAAAGACGGGGAGCTTAACTATGGCTACACCTTC.

This clonotype has just one count. The V call is TRBV20-1, the J call TRBJ2-7; D gene uncertain. The CDR3 is 11 residues long. The V gene lost 2 bases and the J gene lost 6 bases, with 8 bases spanning the gap. Germline V gene data show CDR1 as DFQATT and CDR2 as SNEGSKA (reference sequence). The CDR3 is CSARLACEQYF. The CDR3 bases are TGCAGTGCTAGACTGGCGTGCGAGCAGTACTTC.

The chain combines TRBV7-9 with TRBJ2-1; 8 bases fit TRBD2. J lost 7 bases, V lost 1 base, and 9 bases had no gene match. Germline CDR1 reads SEHNR; CDR2 reads FQNEAQ (reference sequence). This CDR3 has 16 residues. The CDR3 region is CASSLGGGGQGNEQFF. The CDR3 nucleotides are TGTGCCAGCAGCTTAGGAGGCGGGGGGCAGGGGAATGAGCAGTTCTTC.

V is TRBV20-1 and J is TRBJ1-2; no reliable D call. Trimming shortened V by 3 bases and J by 3 bases, and 14 bases separated the two germline ends. The CDR3 sequence is 14 residues long. Germline CDR1 DFQATT, CDR2 SNEGSKA (reference sequence). The CDR3 sequence: CSASSQQIYYGYTF. The DNA of the CDR3 is TGCAGTGCTAGTTCCCAACAGATTTACTATGGCTACACCTTC.

The V call is TRBV10-3, the J call TRBJ2-3; 8 bases agree with TRBD1. V lost 2 bases, J lost 5 bases, and 3 bases stayed unmatched. The CDR3 runs to 14 residues. From germline, CDR1 is ENHRY and CDR2 SYGVKD. Here the CDR3 reads CAISEAGGVDTQYF. For the CDR3, the DNA is TGTGCCATCAGTGAGGCAGGGGGCGTAGATACGCAGTATTTT.

This clonotype showed up just a few times. This chain uses TRBV11-2 with TRBJ1-1, with 7 bases fitting TRBD1. Per the germline V gene, CDR1 is SGHAT and CDR2 is FQNNGV. The CDR3 totals 16 residues. J was trimmed by 3 bases and V by 0 bases; bases with no gene match: 7. In DNA, the CDR3 is TGTGCCAGCAGCTTAGATGACAGGGCCCTTGACACTGAAGCTTTCTTT. Translating gives CASSLDDRALDTEAFF.

This clonotype was seen a few times. This sequence joins TRBV7-8 and TRBJ2-7; weak D call: TRBD1 (5 bases). The CDR3 has 14 amino acids. Trimming cost V 5 bases and J 3 bases, with 14 bases left between them. CDR1 SGHVS and CDR2 FQNEAQ come from the germline V gene. Here the CDR3 reads CASSLEGVVYEQYF. The CDR3 bases are TGTGCCAGCAGCCTCGAAGGGGTTGTCTACGAGCAGTACTTC.

This rearrangement joins TRBV21-1 to TRBJ1-2; TRBD1, the table's D call, was not compared with the DNA. TRBV21-1 is termed a pseudogene. This CDR3 has 15 residues. The CDR3 is CASSKATGPPYGYTF. The CDR3 coding sequence is TGTGCCAGCAGCAAAGCGACAGGACCCCCCTATGGCTACACCTTC.

The V gene is TRBV24-1, the J gene TRBJ2-1; a weak D match, TRBD1 (5 bases). The CDR3 runs 15 residues. In germline, CDR1 is KGHDR, CDR2 SFDVKD. Trimming took off 4 bases at V and 1 base at J, with 10 bases between the two ends. Here the CDR3 reads CATSDQDSSYNEQFF. The CDR3 DNA reads TGTGCCACCAGTGACCAAGACAGTTCCTACAATGAGCAGTTCTTC.

In regard to this clonotype: Germline and junction disagree at one end, which may indicate a read error. The chain carries TRBV15 and TRBJ2-7; 9 bases are a match to TRBD1. CDR1 and CDR2 (germline): LNHNV, YYDKDF (reference sequence). There are 15 residues in the CDR3. CDR3 protein: CATGRVRDRVNEQYF. The DNA for the CDR3 is TGTGCCACCGGCAGAGTAAGGGACAGGGTAAACGAGCAGTACTTC.

CDR3 sequence: CSARWQGITNSPLHF. The CDR3 region has the DNA TGCAGTGCTAGATGGCAGGGGATAACCAATTCACCCCTCCACTTT. The chain uses TRBV20-1 and TRBJ1-6; D perhaps matches TRBD1 (6 bases). CDR3 length: 15 amino acids. Trimming took 2 bases from V and 7 from J, leaving 15 bases between them. From germline, CDR1 is DFQATT and CDR2 SNEGSKA (reference sequence).

The chain recombines TRBV2 with TRBJ1-2, with 8 bases matching TRBD1. The CDR3 runs to 16 residues. Germline V gene data show CDR1 as SNHLY and CDR2 as FYNNEI. V trimming: 7 bases; J trimming: 5 bases; junction bases outside the gene matches: 15. In DNA, the CDR3 is TGTGCCAGCAACTTAGGACAGGGCGAACTCCAATATGGCTACACCTTC. Translation: CASNLGQGELQYGYTF.

The CDR3 protein is CASSRRESGSDEQFF. The CDR3 DNA sequence: TGTGCCAGCAGCAGAAGGGAGTCTGGGAGTGATGAGCAGTTCTTC. The chain has TRBV7-9 and TRBJ2-1; tentatively, D is TRBD2 (5 bases). The CDR3 covers 15 residues. V shed 5 bases and J shed 8 bases, with 19 bases lying between them. From germline, CDR1 is SEHNR and CDR2 FQNEAQ (reference sequence).

The chain recombines TRBV29-1 with TRBJ2-5; D might be TRBD1 (5 bases). The end of the DNA aligns better with TRBJ2-7, so the J call may be wrong. Germline V gives CDR1 SQVTM, CDR2 ANQGSEA. This CDR3 has 13 residues. The CDR3 protein is CSVESTGGDEQYF. The CDR3 DNA is TGCAGCGTTGAATCAACAGGCGGCGACGAGCAGTACTTC.

Details on this clonotype: One junction end does not reproduce the germline sequence, and a read error may be involved. The chain links TRBV10-3 to TRBJ2-1; tentatively, D is TRBD1 (5 bases). CDR1 and CDR2 (germline): ENHRY, SYGVKD. The CDR3 length is 12 residues. The CDR3 DNA is TGTGCTATCAGTGAGTCAGGGAATGTGCAGTTCTTC. Protein product: CAISESGNVQFF.

This clonotype appeared a few times. CDR3 bases: TGCAGTGCTAGACCAAACCTTTGGGAGGGCAACTATGGCTACACCTTC. Encoded protein: CSARPNLWEGNYGYTF. The rearrangement uses TRBV20-1 and TRBJ1-2; D unresolved. The V gene lost 2 bases and the J gene lost 2 bases, with 18 bases spanning the gap. Germline CDR1 reads DFQATT; CDR2 reads SNEGSKA (reference sequence). The CDR3 is made up of 16 amino acids.

The chain combines TRBV6-5 with TRBJ1-2; D remains ambiguous. The V and J ends lost 2 bases and 7 bases respectively, with 17 bases between them. Germline CDR1 MNHEY, CDR2 SVGAGI. CDR3 size: 15 residues. CDR3 sequence: CASSYDYGSSRGYTF. CDR3 nucleotides: TGTGCCAGCAGTTACGATTATGGTTCCTCACGTGGCTACACCTTC.

The chain is built from TRBV29-1 and TRBJ2-3, with D possibly TRBD2 on 7 matching bases. CDR3 length: 13 amino acids. Looked up from germline, CDR1 is SQVTM and CDR2 is ANQGSEA. V was trimmed by 3 bases and J by 5 bases, leaving 12 bases between them. The CDR3 region is CSVEGGGRDTQYF. Written as DNA, the CDR3 is TGCAGCGTTGAGGGGGGGGGCAGAGATACGCAGTATTTT.